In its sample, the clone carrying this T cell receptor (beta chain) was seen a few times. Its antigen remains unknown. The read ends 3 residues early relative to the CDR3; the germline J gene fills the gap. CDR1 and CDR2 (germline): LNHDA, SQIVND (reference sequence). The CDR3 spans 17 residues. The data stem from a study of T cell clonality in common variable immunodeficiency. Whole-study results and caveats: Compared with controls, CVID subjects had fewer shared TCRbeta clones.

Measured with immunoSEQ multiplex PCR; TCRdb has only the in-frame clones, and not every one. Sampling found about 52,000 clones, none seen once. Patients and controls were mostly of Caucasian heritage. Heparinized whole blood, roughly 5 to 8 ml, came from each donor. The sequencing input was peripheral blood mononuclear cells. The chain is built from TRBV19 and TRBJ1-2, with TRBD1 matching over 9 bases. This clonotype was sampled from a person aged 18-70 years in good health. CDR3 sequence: CASSIGPPGQGPYDYTF. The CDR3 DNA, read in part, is TGTGCCAGTAGTATTGGGCCCCCGGGACAGGGACCCTACGAC.